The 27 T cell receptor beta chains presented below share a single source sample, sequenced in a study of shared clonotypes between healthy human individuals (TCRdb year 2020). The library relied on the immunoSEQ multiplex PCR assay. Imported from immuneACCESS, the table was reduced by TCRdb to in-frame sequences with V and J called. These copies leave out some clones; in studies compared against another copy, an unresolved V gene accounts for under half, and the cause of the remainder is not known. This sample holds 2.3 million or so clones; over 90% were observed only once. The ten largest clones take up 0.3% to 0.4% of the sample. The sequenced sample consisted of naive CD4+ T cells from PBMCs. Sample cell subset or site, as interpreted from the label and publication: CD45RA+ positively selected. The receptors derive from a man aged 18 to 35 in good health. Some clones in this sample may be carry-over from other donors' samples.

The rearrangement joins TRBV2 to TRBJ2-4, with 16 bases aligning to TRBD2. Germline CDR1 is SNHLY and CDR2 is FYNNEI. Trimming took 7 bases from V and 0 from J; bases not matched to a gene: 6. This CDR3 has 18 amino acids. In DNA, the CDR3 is TGTGCCAGCACACAGGGACTAGCGGGAGGGACAGCCAAAAACATTCAGTACTTC. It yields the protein CASTQGLAGGTAKNIQYF.

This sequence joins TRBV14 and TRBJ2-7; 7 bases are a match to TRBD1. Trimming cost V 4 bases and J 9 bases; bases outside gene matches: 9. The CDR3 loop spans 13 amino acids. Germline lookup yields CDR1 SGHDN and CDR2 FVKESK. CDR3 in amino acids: CASSPDRKGGQYF. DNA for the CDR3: TGTGCCAGCAGCCCGGACAGGAAAGGAGGGCAGTACTTC. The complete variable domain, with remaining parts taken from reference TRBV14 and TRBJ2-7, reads EAGVTQFPSHSVIEKGQTVTLRCDPISGHDNLYWYRRVMGKEIKFLLHFVKESKQDESGMPNNRFLAERTGGTYSTLKVQPAELEDSGVYFCASSPDRKGGQYFGPGTRLTVT.

CDR3 protein: CASRPADSGRAYEQYF. The CDR3 DNA reads TGTGCCAGCAGACCCGCCGACAGCGGGAGGGCCTACGAGCAGTACTTC. The rearrangement joins TRBV28 to TRBJ2-7, with 10 bases identical to TRBD2. The V gene's germline CDR1 is MDHEN and CDR2 SYDVKM. This CDR3 is built from 16 residues. With 6 bases clipped from V and 2 bases from J, the junction kept 10 bases outside the gene matches.

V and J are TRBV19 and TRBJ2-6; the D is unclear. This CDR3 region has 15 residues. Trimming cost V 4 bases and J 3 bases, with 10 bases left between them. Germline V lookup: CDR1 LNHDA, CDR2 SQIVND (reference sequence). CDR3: CASSNNAFGANVLTF. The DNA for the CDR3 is TGTGCCAGTAGTAACAATGCTTTTGGGGCCAACGTCCTGACTTTC. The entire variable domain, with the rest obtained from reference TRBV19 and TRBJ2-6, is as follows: DGGITQSPKYLFRKEGQNVTLSCEQNLNHDAMYWYRQDPGQGLRLIYYSQIVNDFQKGDIAEGYSVSREKKESFPLTVTSAQKNPTAFYLCASSNNAFGANVLTFGAGSRLTVL.

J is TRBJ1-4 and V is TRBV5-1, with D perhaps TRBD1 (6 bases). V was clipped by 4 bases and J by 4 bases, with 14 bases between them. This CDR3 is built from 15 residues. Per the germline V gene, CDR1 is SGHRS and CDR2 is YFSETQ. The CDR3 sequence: CASSPGPGDNEKLFF. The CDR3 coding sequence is TGCGCCAGCAGCCCCGGGCCAGGGGATAATGAAAAACTGTTTTTT.

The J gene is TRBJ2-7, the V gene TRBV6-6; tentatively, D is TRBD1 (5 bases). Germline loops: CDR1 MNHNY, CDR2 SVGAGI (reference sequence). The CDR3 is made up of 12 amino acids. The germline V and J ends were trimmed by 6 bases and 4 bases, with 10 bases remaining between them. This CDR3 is CASSPRDYEQYF. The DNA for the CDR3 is TGTGCCAGCAGCCCCAGGGATTACGAGCAGTACTTC.

The chain's CDR3 is CASSYSGTGTYEQYF. Written as DNA, the CDR3 is TGTGCCAGCAGTTACTCTGGGACAGGAACCTACGAGCAGTACTTC. The rearrangement joins TRBV6-6 to TRBJ2-7; 8 nucleotides align to TRBD1. CDR1 and CDR2 from the germline V gene are MNHNY and SVGAGI (reference sequence). V gave up 0 bases and J gave up 2 bases; unmatched junction bases: 3. This CDR3 contains 15 residues.

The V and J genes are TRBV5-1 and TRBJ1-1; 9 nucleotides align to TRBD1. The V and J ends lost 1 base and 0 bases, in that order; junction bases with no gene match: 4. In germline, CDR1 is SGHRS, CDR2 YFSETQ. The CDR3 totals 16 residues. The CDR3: CASSLQDRGLNTEAFF. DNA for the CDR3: TGCGCCAGCAGCTTGCAGGACAGGGGACTGAACACTGAAGCTTTCTTT. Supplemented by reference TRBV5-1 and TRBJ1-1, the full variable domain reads KAGVTQTPRYLIKTRGQQVTLSCSPISGHRSVSWYQQTPGQGLQFLFEYFSETQRNKGNFPGRFSGRQFSNSRSEMNVSTLELGDSALYLCASSLQDRGLNTEAFFGQGTRLTVV.

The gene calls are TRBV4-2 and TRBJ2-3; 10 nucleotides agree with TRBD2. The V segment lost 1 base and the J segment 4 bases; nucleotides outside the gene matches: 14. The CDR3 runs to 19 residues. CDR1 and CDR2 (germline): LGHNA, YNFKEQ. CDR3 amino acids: CASSQGWPTSGRASDTQYF. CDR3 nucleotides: TGTGCCAGCAGCCAAGGTTGGCCGACTAGCGGGCGTGCTTCAGATACGCAGTATTTT.

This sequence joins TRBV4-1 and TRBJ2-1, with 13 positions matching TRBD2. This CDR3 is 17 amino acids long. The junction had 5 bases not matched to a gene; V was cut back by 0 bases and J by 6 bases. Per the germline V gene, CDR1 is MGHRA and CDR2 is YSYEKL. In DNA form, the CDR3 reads TGCGCCAGCAGCCAAGATCAACTAGCGGGAGGGTTCAATGAGCAGTTCTTC. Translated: CASSQDQLAGGFNEQFF.

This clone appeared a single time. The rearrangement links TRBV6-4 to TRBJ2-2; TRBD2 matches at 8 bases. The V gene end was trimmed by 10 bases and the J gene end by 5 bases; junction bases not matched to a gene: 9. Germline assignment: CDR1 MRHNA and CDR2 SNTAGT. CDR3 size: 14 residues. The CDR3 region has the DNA TGTGCCACCCAGACTAGCGTGTCAACCGGGGAGCTGTTTTTT. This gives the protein CATQTSVSTGELFF.

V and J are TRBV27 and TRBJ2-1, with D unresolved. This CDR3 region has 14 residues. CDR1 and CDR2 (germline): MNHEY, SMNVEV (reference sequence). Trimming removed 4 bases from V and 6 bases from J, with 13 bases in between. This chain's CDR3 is CASSSTRFINEQFF. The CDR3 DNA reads TGTGCCAGCAGTTCAACACGCTTCATCAATGAGCAGTTCTTC.

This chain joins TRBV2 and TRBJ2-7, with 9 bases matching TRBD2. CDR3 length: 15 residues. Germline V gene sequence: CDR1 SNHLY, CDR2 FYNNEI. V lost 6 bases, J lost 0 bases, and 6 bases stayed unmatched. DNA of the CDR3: TGTGCCAGCAGATCGCTAGCGGGAAACTCCTACGAGCAGTACTTC. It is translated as CASRSLAGNSYEQYF.

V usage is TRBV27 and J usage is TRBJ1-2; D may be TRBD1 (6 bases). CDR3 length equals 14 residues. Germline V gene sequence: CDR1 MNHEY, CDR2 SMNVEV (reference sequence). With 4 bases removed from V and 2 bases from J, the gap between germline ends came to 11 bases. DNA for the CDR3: TGTGCCAGCAGTTATAGGGGGGACAACTATGGCTACACCTTC. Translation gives CASSYRGDNYGYTF.

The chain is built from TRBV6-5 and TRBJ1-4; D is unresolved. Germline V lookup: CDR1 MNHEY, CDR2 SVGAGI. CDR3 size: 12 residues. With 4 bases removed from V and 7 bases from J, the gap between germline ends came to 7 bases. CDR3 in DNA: TGTGCCAGCAGTTCCTCTGGTGAAAAACTGTTTTTT. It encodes CASSSSGEKLFF.

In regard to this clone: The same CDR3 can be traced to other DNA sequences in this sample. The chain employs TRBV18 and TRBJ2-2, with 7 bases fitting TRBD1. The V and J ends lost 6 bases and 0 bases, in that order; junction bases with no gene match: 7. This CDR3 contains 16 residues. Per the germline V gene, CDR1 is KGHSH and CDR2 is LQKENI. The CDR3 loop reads CASSPDRVPNTGELFF. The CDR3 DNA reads TGTGCCAGCTCCCCCGACAGGGTCCCGAACACCGGGGAGCTGTTTTTT. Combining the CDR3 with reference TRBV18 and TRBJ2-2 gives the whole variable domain NAGVMQNPRHLVRRRGQEARLRCSPMKGHSHVYWYRQLPEEGLKFMVYLQKENIIDESGMPKERFSAEFPKEGPSILRIQQVVRGDSAAYFCASSPDRVPNTGELFFGEGSRLTVL.

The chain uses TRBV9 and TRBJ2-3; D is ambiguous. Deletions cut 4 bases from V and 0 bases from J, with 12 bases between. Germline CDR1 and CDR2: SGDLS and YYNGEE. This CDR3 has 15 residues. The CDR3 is CASSIRPTSTDTQYF. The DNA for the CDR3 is TGTGCCAGCAGCATCCGACCCACTAGCACAGATACGCAGTATTTT. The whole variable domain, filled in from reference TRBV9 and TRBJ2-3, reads DSGVTQTPKHLITATGQRVTLRCSPRSGDLSVYWYQQSLDQGLQFLIQYYNGEERAKGNILERFSAQQFPDLHSELNLSSLELGDSALYFCASSIRPTSTDTQYFGPGTRLTVL.

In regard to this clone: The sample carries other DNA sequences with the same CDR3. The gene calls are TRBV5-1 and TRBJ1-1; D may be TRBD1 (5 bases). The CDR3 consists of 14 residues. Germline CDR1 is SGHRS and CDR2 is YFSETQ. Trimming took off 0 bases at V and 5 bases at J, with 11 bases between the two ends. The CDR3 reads CASSLGQGRTEAFF. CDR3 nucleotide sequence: TGCGCCAGCAGCTTGGGCCAGGGTAGGACTGAAGCTTTCTTT.

In DNA, the CDR3 is TGCGCCAGCAGCTTGTGGGGGAGTGGTATAGGCTCAGAGCAGTTCTTC. Protein product: CASSLWGSGIGSEQFF. The chain uses TRBV5-1 and TRBJ2-1; D is tentatively TRBD1 or TRBD2 (5 bases each). V lost 1 base, J lost 10 bases, and 21 bases lay in between. The CDR3 length is 16 residues. Germline CDR1 reads SGHRS; CDR2 reads YFSETQ.

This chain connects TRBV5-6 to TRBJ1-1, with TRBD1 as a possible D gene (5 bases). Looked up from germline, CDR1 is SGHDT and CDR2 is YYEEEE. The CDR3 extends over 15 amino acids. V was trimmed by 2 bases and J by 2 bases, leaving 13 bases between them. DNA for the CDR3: TGTGCCAGCAGCTTTATCGGCAGGGCAAACACTGAAGCTTTCTTT. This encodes CASSFIGRANTEAFF.

CDR3 sequence (DNA): TGTGCCAGCAGTAGAGTATTGGTCACCCAGTACTTC. Amino acids: CASSRVLVTQYF. The chain carries TRBV28 and TRBJ2-5; D gene ambiguous. The ends were cut back, 5 bases at V and 8 bases at J, with 12 bases in the middle. CDR3 size: 12 residues. The germline CDR1 and CDR2 sequences are MDHEN and SYDVKM.

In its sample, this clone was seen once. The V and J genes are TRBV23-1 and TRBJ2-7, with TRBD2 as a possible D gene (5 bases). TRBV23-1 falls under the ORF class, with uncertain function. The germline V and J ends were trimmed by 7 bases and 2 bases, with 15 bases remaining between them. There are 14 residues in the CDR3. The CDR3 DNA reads TGCGCCAGCATATTAGCAGCGGCAGCCTACGAGCAGTACTTC. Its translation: CASILAAAAYEQYF.

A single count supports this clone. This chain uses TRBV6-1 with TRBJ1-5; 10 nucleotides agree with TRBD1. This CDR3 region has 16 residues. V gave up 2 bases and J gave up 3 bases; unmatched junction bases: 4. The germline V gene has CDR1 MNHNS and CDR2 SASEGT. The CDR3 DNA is TGTGCCAGCAGTGAACCAGGACAGGGGGTCAATCAGCCCCAGCATTTT. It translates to CASSEPGQGVNQPQHF.

In DNA form, the CDR3 reads TGTGCCAGCAGCCTGGGACAGGGATTTGGCGGTACGCAGTATTTT. It is translated as CASSLGQGFGGTQYF. The rearrangement links TRBV14 to TRBJ2-3, with TRBD1 matching 9 bases. This CDR3 has 15 amino acids. CDR1 and CDR2 (germline): SGHDN, FVKESK. The J segment lost 8 bases and the V segment lost 4 bases, leaving 10 bases of the junction unmatched.

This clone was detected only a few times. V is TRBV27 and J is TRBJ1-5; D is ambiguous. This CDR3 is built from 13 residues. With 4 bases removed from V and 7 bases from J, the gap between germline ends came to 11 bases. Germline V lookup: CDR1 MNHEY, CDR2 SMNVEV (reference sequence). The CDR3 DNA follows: TGTGCCAGCAGTTCTAAGGTGGGACAGCCCCAGCATTTT. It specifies CASSSKVGQPQHF.

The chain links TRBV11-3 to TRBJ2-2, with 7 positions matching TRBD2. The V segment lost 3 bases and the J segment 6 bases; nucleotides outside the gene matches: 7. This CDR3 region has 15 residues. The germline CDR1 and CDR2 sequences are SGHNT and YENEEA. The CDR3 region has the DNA TGTGCCAGCAGCTTTCGAACTAGCGAGGCCGGGGAGCTGTTTTTT. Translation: CASSFRTSEAGELFF.

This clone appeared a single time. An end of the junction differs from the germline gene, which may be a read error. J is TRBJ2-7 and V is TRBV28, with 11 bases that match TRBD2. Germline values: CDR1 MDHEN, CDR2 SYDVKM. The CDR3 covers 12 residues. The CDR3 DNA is TGTGCCAGCAGCTCCGGGACTAGCGGAGACCGGTTC. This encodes CASSSGTSGDRF.